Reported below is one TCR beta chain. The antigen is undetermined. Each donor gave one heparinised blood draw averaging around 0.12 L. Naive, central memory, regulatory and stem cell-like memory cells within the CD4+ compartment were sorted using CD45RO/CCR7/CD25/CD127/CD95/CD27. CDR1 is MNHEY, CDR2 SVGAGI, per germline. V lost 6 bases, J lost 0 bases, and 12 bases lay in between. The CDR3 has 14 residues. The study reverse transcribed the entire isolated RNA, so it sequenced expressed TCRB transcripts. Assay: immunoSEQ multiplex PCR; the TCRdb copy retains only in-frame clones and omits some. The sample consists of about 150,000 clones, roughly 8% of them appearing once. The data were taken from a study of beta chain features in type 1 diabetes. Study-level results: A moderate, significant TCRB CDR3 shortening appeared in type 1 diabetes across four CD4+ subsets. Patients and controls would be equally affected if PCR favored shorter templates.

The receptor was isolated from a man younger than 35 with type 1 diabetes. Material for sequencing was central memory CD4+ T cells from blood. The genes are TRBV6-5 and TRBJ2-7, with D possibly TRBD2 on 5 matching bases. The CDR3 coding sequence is TGTGCCAGCAGCGGAGGTTTTTCCTCCTACGAGCAGTACTTC. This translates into CASSGGFSSYEQYF.